The rows below give T cell receptor beta chains drawn from one sample of a study of response to subunit inactivated influenza vaccine. TCRdb recomputed calls from the RT-PCR reads with MiXCR, one row per CDR3 protein. The table shows about 830,000 distinct CDR3 sequences, with about a fifth occurring only once. Material: PBMCs from blood, obtained more than 4 days after vaccination. The source is a man in his fifties or sixties who received an inactivated influenza vaccine. CDR3s include the opening cysteine and the closing phenylalanine or tryptophan. Each record gives: CDR3 protein, CDR3 DNA, V gene, clone size, D gene, J gene. A D gene is named only where the DNA matches it firmly. Clone size is not always given. Where it is, it says once, few, many or a class for expanded clones.

CSALTSYEQYF	TGCAGCGCACTAACCTCCTACGAGCAGTACTTC	TRBV29-1	many	-	TRBJ2-7
CASSPTGFQRNEQYF	TGTGCCAGCAGCCCTACAGGGTTCCAGCGTAACGAGCAGTACTTC	TRBV7-9	few	-	TRBJ2-7
CSAGAGNTEAFF	TGCAGTGCTGGAGCAGGGAACACTGAAGCTTTCTTT	TRBV20-1	-	-	TRBJ1-1
CATSRDLGSSYEQYF	TGTGCCACCAGCAGAGATTTGGGGAGCTCCTACGAGCAGTACTTC	TRBV15	few	-	TRBJ2-7
CSATDVLSNQPQHF	TGCAGTGCAACCGACGTGCTTAGCAATCAGCCCCAGCATTTT	TRBV20-1	few	-	TRBJ1-5
CASSREERELNEQFF	TGTGCCAGCAGCCGAGAAGAGCGGGAGTTAAATGAGCAGTTCTTC	TRBV4-2	-	TRBD2	TRBJ2-1
CASGYSGTIRINEQFF	TGTGCCAGCGGATACTCCGGGACTATCCGAATCAATGAGCAGTTCTTC	TRBV7-9	-	TRBD2	TRBJ2-1
CASSLWGGYGYTF	TGTGCCAGCAGCTTATGGGGGGGCTATGGCTACACCTTC	TRBV5-6	-	-	TRBJ1-2
CAISKNPEQPQHF	TGTGCCATCAGTAAAAACCCGGAGCAGCCCCAGCATTTT	TRBV10-3	-	-	TRBJ1-5
CASSYSPLTTGELFF	TGTGCCAGCAGTTACTCCCCCTTGACCACCGGGGAGCTGTTTTTT	TRBV6-2/TRBV6-3	few	-	TRBJ2-2
CAWSDGHPYEQYF	TGTGCCTGGAGTGATGGGCACCCCTACGAGCAGTACTTC	TRBV30	-	-	TRBJ2-7
CAISEGRLNQPQHF	TGTGCCATCAGTGAGGGGCGGCTTAATCAGCCCCAGCATTTT	TRBV10-3	few	-	TRBJ1-5
CASSIDRLQMNTEAFF	TGTGCCAGTAGTATCGACAGGTTACAAATGAACACTGAAGCTTTCTTT	TRBV19	few	-	TRBJ1-1
CASTPFGRGGSNEQFF	TGCGCCAGCACCCCTTTTGGCAGGGGGGGCAGTAATGAGCAGTTCTTC	TRBV5-1	-	-	TRBJ2-1
CASSLGGDRQDTF	TGTGCCAGCAGCTTAGGTGGGGACAGGCAAGACACCTTC	TRBV7-2	-	TRBD1	TRBJ1-2
CASSLVGQEFGLFF	TGTGCCAGCAGCTTAGTGGGACAGGAGTTCGGGCTGTTTTTT	TRBV7-2	few	TRBD1	TRBJ2-2
CASSFNRGGPPSNNEQFF	TGTGCCAGCAGCTTTAATCGCGGGGGGCCACCATCTAACAATGAGCAGTTCTTC	TRBV11-2	few	TRBD2	TRBJ2-1
CASSPRRTSGGAIQYEQFF	TGTGCCAGCTCACCACGCCGGACTAGCGGGGGGGCCATACAATATGAGCAGTTCTTC	TRBV18	-	TRBD2	TRBJ2-1
CSVLLNSGRLWPYEQYF	TGCAGCGTCCTCCTTAATAGCGGGAGGCTCTGGCCCTACGAGCAGTACTTC	TRBV29-1	few	TRBD2	TRBJ2-7
CASSLTRPQETQYF	TGTGCCAGCAGTTTAACTAGACCACAAGAGACCCAGTACTTC	TRBV28	few	-	TRBJ2-5
CASSLSLAGAGELFF	TGTGCCAGCAGTTTGAGTCTAGCGGGGGCCGGGGAGCTGTTTTTT	TRBV12-3/TRBV12-4	-	TRBD2	TRBJ2-2
CASSLVYSRAYSSGNTIYF	TGTGCCAGCAGTTTAGTCTATTCCAGGGCTTATAGCTCTGGAAACACCATATATTTT	TRBV12-3/TRBV12-4	-	-	TRBJ1-3
CASSNLPGLPVNYNEQFF	TGTGCCAGCAGCAATCTTCCGGGACTCCCCGTGAACTACAATGAGCAGTTCTTC	TRBV6-1	-	-	TRBJ2-1
CAISEGQGNGGEQFF	TGTGCCATCAGTGAGGGACAGGGGAATGGTGGTGAGCAGTTCTTC	TRBV10-3	-	TRBD1	TRBJ2-1
CAPTNSSNTGELFF	TGTGCCCCTACGAACAGCTCGAACACCGGGGAGCTGTTTTTT	TRBV7-9	-	-	TRBJ2-2
CTTGFGQSDTF	TGCACCACAGGGTTCGGACAATCCGACACCTTT	TRBV20-1	-	-	TRBJ1-1
CASSLEGVGGSPLHF	TGCGCCAGCAGCTTGGAAGGGGTCGGAGGTTCACCCCTCCACTTT	TRBV5-1	few	-	TRBJ1-6
CASSGDEQFF	TGTGCCAGCAGCGGCGATGAGCAGTTCTTC	TRBV7-9	few	-	TRBJ2-1
CSARARLRAYEQYF	TGCAGTGCTAGGGCCCGACTACGGGCCTACGAGCAGTACTTC	TRBV20-1	once	-	TRBJ2-7
CSARPPNTGELFF	TGCAGTGCTAGACCCCCGAACACCGGGGAGCTGTTTTTT	TRBV20-1	many	-	TRBJ2-2
CASSQAGTDNQPQHF	TGTGCCAGCAGCCAAGCAGGGACGGACAATCAGCCCCAGCATTTT	TRBV4-2	-	-	TRBJ1-5
CAISAQGGRGSYEQYF	TGTGCCATCAGCGCACAGGGGGGCCGTGGCTCCTACGAGCAGTACTTC	TRBV10-3	-	TRBD1	TRBJ2-7
CASSLGQKETQYF	TGTGCCAGCAGTTTAGGACAGAAAGAGACCCAGTACTTC	TRBV12-3/TRBV12-4	many	-	TRBJ2-5
CASSLGQRSLHF	TGTGCCAGCAGCTTAGGGCAGCGGTCCCTCCACTTT	TRBV7-2	-	-	TRBJ1-6
CSVGRGMIDEQYF	TGCAGCGTTGGTCGGGGTATGATCGACGAGCAGTACTTC	TRBV29-1	few	-	TRBJ2-7
CASSQEKTDTQYF	TGTGCCAGCAGCCAAGAGAAGACAGATACGCAGTATTTT	TRBV4-2	many	-	TRBJ2-3
CASSPGTGDRAQPQHF	TGTGCCAGCTCACCGGGGACAGGGGACAGGGCTCAGCCCCAGCATTTT	TRBV18	few	TRBD1	TRBJ1-5
CASSLALGQTYEQYF	TGTGCCAGCAGTTTAGCGCTGGGACAGACCTACGAGCAGTACTTC	TRBV12-3/TRBV12-4	many	TRBD1	TRBJ2-7
CASSMRTAYEQYF	TGTGCCAGTAGTATGCGGACAGCCTACGAGCAGTACTTC	TRBV19	few	-	TRBJ2-7
CASRDLIAHEQYF	TGTGCCAGCCGGGACCTCATAGCCCACGAGCAGTACTTC	TRBV6-1	few	-	TRBJ2-7
CASTPSALSGYTF	TGTGCCAGCACCCCGTCAGCCCTGTCTGGCTACACCTTC	TRBV12-3/TRBV12-4	few	-	TRBJ1-2
CASSRDRTLGGIANYGYTF	TGCGCCAGCAGCCGGGACAGGACCCTGGGGGGGATAGCTAACTATGGCTACACCTTC	TRBV4-1	few	TRBD1	TRBJ1-2
CSARAGRGLYNEQFF	TGCAGTGCTAGAGCAGGGAGGGGACTATACAATGAGCAGTTCTTC	TRBV20-1	few	TRBD2	TRBJ2-1
CASSFGTGVRVDTQYF	TGTGCCAGCAGCTTCGGGACAGGCGTTCGGGTGGATACGCAGTATTTT	TRBV9	-	TRBD1	TRBJ2-3
CASSLRAGGSREQFF	TGTGCCAGCAGCTTACGGGCGGGAGGGAGCCGAGAGCAGTTCTTC	TRBV13	-	TRBD2	TRBJ2-1
CASSQGPPEFYEQYF	TGTGCCAGCAGTCAAGGACCCCCGGAGTTTTACGAGCAGTACTTC	TRBV12-3/TRBV12-4	-	-	TRBJ2-7
CSASTPRRGPYEQYF	TGCAGTGCTAGCACGCCGCGGCGGGGACCCTACGAGCAGTACTTC	TRBV20-1	many	-	TRBJ2-7
CASSPTGDGEAFF	TGTGCCAGCAGCCCCACAGGGGACGGAGAAGCTTTCTTT	TRBV3-1	-	TRBD1	TRBJ1-1
CASKGQGVAYEQYF	TGTGCCAGCAAAGGACAGGGGGTGGCCTACGAGCAGTACTTC	TRBV6-1	-	TRBD1	TRBJ2-7
CSATRQGWNIQYF	TGCAGTGCTACACGACAGGGGTGGAACATTCAGTACTTC	TRBV20-1	-	TRBD1	TRBJ2-4
CSARKGGGGSQPQHF	TGCAGTGCTAGAAAAGGAGGGGGGGGATCTCAGCCCCAGCATTTT	TRBV20-1	-	-	TRBJ1-5
CASSLELAGAGDTQYF	TGTGCCAGCAGCTTGGAACTAGCGGGGGCCGGGGATACGCAGTATTTT	TRBV5-6	-	TRBD2	TRBJ2-3
CASSSRQGATEAFF	TGTGCCAGCAGCTCTAGACAGGGGGCAACTGAAGCTTTCTTT	TRBV7-2	few	TRBD1	TRBJ1-1
CSARTLAGGPFQETQYF	TGCAGTGCTAGAACCCTAGCGGGAGGGCCATTCCAAGAGACCCAGTACTTC	TRBV20-1	-	TRBD2	TRBJ2-5
CASSLGQLMNTEAFF	TGTGCCAGCAGTTTGGGACAGCTGATGAACACTGAAGCTTTCTTT	TRBV27	few	TRBD1	TRBJ1-1
CASSWERVAEAFF	TGTGCCAGCAGCTGGGAAAGGGTGGCTGAAGCTTTCTTT	TRBV5-5	-	-	TRBJ1-1
CASLGAREKLFF	TGTGCCAGCTTGGGGGCGAGGGAAAAACTGTTTTTT	TRBV2	-	-	TRBJ1-4
CASSLGHENTDTQYF	TGTGCCAGCAGCTTAGGCCACGAGAACACAGATACGCAGTATTTT	TRBV7-9	-	-	TRBJ2-3